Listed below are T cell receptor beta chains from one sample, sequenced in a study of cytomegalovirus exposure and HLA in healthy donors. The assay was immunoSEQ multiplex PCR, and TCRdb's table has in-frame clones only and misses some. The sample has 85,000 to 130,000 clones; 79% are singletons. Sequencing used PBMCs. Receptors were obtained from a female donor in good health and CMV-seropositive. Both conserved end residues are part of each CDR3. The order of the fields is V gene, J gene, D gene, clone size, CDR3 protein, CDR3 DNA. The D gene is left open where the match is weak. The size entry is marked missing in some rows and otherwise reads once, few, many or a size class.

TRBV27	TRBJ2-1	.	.	CASSNGQLYNEQFF	TGTGCCAGCAGTAACGGACAGCTCTACAATGAGCAGTTCTTC
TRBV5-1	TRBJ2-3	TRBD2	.	CASSLSARLAGLAQASTDTQYF	TGCGCCAGCAGCTTGTCGGCCAGACTAGCGGGACTCGCCCAAGCTAGCACAGATACGCAGTATTTT
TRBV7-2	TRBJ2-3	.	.	CASSLDGTDTQYF	TGTGCCAGCAGCTTAGACGGGACAGATACGCAGTATTTT
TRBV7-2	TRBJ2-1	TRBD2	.	CASSKGAGGRYEQFF	TGTGCCAGCAGCAAAGGGGCGGGGGGGCGATATGAGCAGTTCTTC
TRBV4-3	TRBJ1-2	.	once	CASSQAQGNYGYTF	TGCGCCAGCAGCCAAGCTCAGGGGAACTATGGCTACACCTTC
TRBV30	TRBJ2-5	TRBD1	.	CAWTRDRTEETQYF	TGTGCCTGGACCCGGGACAGAACTGAAGAGACCCAGTACTTC
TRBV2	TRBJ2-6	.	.	CASRNSGSSGANVLTF	TGTGCCAGCAGAAACTCAGGGTCCTCTGGGGCCAACGTCCTGACTTTC
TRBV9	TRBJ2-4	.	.	CASSVGDTRSENIQYF	TGTGCCAGCAGCGTAGGGGACACCCGAAGTGAAAACATTCAGTACTTC
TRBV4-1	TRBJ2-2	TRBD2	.	CASSHSGTPRNTGELFF	TGCGCCAGCAGCCATAGCGGGACCCCAAGGAACACCGGGGAGCTGTTTTTT
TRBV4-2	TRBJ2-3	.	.	CASSQGSSETDTQYF	TGTGCCAGCAGCCAAGGTTCCAGCGAGACAGATACGCAGTATTTT
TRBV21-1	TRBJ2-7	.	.	CANPLTSGVALLSYEQYF	TGTGCCAACCCGTTGACTAGCGGGGTCGCCCTACTCTCCTACGAGCAGTACTTC
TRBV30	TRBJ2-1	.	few	CAWSGGLSSYNEQFF	TGTGCCTGGAGTGGGGGCCTAAGCTCCTACAATGAGCAGTTCTTC
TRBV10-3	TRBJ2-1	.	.	CAISGGRAHNEQFF	TGTGCCATCAGTGGGGGGCGGGCCCACAATGAGCAGTTCTTC
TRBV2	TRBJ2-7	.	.	CASSPGTLPSYEQYF	TGTGCCAGCAGCCCCGGGACACTTCCCTCCTACGAGCAGTACTTC
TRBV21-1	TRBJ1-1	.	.	CASSNGRGSLNTEAFF	TGTGCCAGCAGCAATGGACGAGGGAGTTTGAACACTGAAGCTTTCTTT